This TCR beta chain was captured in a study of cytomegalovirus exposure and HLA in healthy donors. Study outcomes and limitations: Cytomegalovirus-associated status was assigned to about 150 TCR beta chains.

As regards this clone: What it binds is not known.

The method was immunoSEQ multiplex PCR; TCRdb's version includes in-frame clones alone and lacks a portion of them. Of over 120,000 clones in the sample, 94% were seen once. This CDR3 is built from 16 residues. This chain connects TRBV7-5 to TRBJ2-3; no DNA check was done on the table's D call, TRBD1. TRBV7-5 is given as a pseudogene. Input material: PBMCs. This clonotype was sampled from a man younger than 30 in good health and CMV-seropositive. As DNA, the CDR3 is TGTGCCAGAAGCGCATTGACAGGGTGGGGCGCGGATACGCAGTATTTT. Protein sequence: CARSALTGWGADTQYF.